Shown below are 10 T cell receptor beta chains from a single sample sequenced in a study of vaccination and CD4 T cells after COVID-19. The Oncomine TCR Beta short-read assay was what sequenced the DNA obtained from cultured CD4+ T cells. TCRdb reprocessed the PCR reads via MiXCR and lists one record per CDR3 protein. Among some 5,900 distinct CDR3 sequences, about 50% were seen once, and the ten largest hold roughly a fifth. Antigen specificity for these receptors is unknown. Stated treatment: approximately 9-day PBMC culture with coronavirus spike peptide pools or control peptides (ViraFEST assay). Sequencing was done on a sample of CD4+ T cells from blood, cultured in vitro. These receptors were collected from a human donor who had recovered from COVID-19.

This clonotype was observed a few times. The genes are TRBV27 and TRBJ2-5, with TRBD1 as a possible D gene (6 bases). V lost 0 bases, J lost 4 bases, and 9 bases lay in between. The CDR3 contains 14 residues. Germline V gene lookup returns CDR1 MNHEY and CDR2 SMNVEV (reference sequence). The CDR3 protein is CASSLSGHTETQYF. As DNA, the CDR3 is TGTGCCAGCAGTTTATCGGGACACACAGAGACCCAGTACTTC.

The V and J genes are TRBV18 and TRBJ2-1, with D hard to call. Per germline, CDR1 KGHSH and CDR2 LQKENI. The V gene lost 2 bases and the J gene lost 2 bases, with 13 bases spanning the gap. The CDR3 spans 16 residues. The CDR3 protein is CASSPSQRLTYNEQFF. In DNA, the CDR3 is TGTGCCAGCTCACCATCCCAGCGCCTCACCTACAATGAGCAGTTCTTC.

This clonotype was picked up a small number of times. V usage is TRBV2 and J usage is TRBJ1-6, with TRBD1 matching 10 bases. There are 14 residues in the CDR3. Germline assignment: CDR1 SNHLY and CDR2 FYNNEI. V trimming: 6 bases; J trimming: 10 bases; junction bases outside the gene matches: 6. As DNA, the CDR3 is TGTGCCAGCAGCGGGACAGGGGAGCGATCACCCCTCCACTTT. Translating it yields CASSGTGERSPLHF.

This clonotype came up a few times. This chain joins TRBV27 and TRBJ2-4; TRBD2 aligns across 8 bases. This CDR3 is 14 amino acids long. J gave up 1 base and V 5 bases, and 1 base lay outside the gene matches. CDR1 is MNHEY, CDR2 SMNVEV, per germline (reference sequence). CDR3 sequence: CASSPGGAKNIQYF. The CDR3 region has the DNA TGTGCCAGCAGTCCGGGAGGGGCCAAAAACATTCAGTACTTC.

The rearrangement uses TRBV10-3 and TRBJ1-2; perhaps TRBD1 as D (6 bases). This CDR3 has 14 amino acids. Germline CDR1 reads ENHRY; CDR2 reads SYGVKD. Trimming took off 4 bases at V and 4 bases at J, with 13 bases between the two ends. The CDR3 nucleotides read TGTGCCATCAGTGGAGGGGGTAGCGGCTATGGCTACACCTTC. Translated, it gives CAISGGGSGYGYTF.

The genes are TRBV20-1 and TRBJ1-5; TRBD1 might be the D (5 bases). This CDR3 has 17 residues. The V end was cut by 7 bases, the J end by 0 bases, with 22 bases between. Germline CDR1 DFQATT, CDR2 SNEGSKA (reference sequence). In DNA form, the CDR3 reads TGCAGTGTTCAGAGCGGGGGTGGAGTTTATAGCAATCAGCCCCAGCATTTT. It encodes CSVQSGGGVYSNQPQHF.

The chain uses TRBV20-1 and TRBJ1-2, with D possibly TRBD1 on 6 matching bases. The CDR3 extends over 15 amino acids. V was pared by 5 bases and J by 0 bases, with 16 bases between. Germline CDR1 DFQATT, CDR2 SNEGSKA (reference sequence). The CDR3 reads CSAPRGQTANYGYTF. Written as DNA, the CDR3 is TGCAGTGCTCCGAGAGGACAGACTGCTAACTATGGCTACACCTTC.

The CDR3 DNA reads TGTGCCAGCAGTTACAGTGATGATCGAACCGGGGAGCTGTTTTTT. Amino acids: CASSYSDDRTGELFF. The chain carries TRBV27 and TRBJ2-2; D not resolved. Trimming left V 4 bases short and J 5 bases short, with 14 bases between. The CDR3 is made up of 15 amino acids. CDR1 is MNHEY and CDR2 is SMNVEV in the germline V gene (reference sequence).

The chain recombines TRBV19 with TRBJ1-1; 7 bases fit TRBD1. The CDR3 consists of 14 residues. Germline V gene data show CDR1 as LNHDA and CDR2 as SQIVND (reference sequence). The V and J ends lost 4 bases and 3 bases, in that order; junction bases with no gene match: 5. In DNA form, the CDR3 reads TGTGCCAGTAGTAAGGGGGCCATGGACACTGAAGCTTTCTTT. The encoded protein is CASSKGAMDTEAFF.

Sample share makes this clonotype large. The rearrangement links TRBV28 to TRBJ2-7, with no clear D. Germline CDR1 and CDR2: MDHEN and SYDVKM. CDR3 length: 15 amino acids. Trimming took off 7 bases at V and 0 bases at J, with 16 bases between the two ends. CDR3 amino acids: CASIPGKKLSYEQYF. The CDR3 DNA reads TGTGCCAGCATCCCCGGAAAAAAACTCTCCTACGAGCAGTACTTC.